This passage covers 15 T cell receptor beta chains from one sample sequenced in a study of T-cell memory formation after mild COVID-19. From the 5' RACE reads, TCRdb called clonotypes with MiXCR, one entry per CDR3 protein. The table shows around 99,000 distinct CDR3 sequences, with roughly an eighth occurring only once. Sequencing used PBMCs or a T cell subset sorted from them (not recorded which). These receptors were collected from a man aged 18-30 years who had mild COVID-19 (a few samples of this study predate the infection). Cell type and time point are not known.

The rearrangement joins TRBV20-1 to TRBJ1-2; D gene ambiguous. Trimming shortened V by 0 bases and J by 1 base, and 9 bases separated the two germline ends. The CDR3 sequence is 14 residues long. CDR1 and CDR2 (germline): DFQATT, SNEGSKA (reference sequence). The CDR3 protein is CSARESAINYGYTF. The DNA for the CDR3 is TGCAGTGCTAGAGAATCTGCAATTAACTATGGCTACACCTTC.

This clonotype was detected only a few times. DNA of the CDR3: TGCAGTGCTAGAGCCTTGGGACTAGCGGTTAGCACAGATACGCAGTATTTT. Protein: CSARALGLAVSTDTQYF. The V and J genes are TRBV20-1 and TRBJ2-3; TRBD2 agrees at 11 bases. This CDR3 region has 17 residues. Germline loops: CDR1 DFQATT, CDR2 SNEGSKA (reference sequence). V lost 1 base to trimming and J lost 0 bases; unmatched junction nucleotides: 6.

This chain joins TRBV27 and TRBJ2-7; D possibly corresponds to TRBD1 (5 bases). Trimming stripped 7 bases from V and 6 bases from J, with 16 bases between. The CDR3 length is 13 residues. CDR1 and CDR2 (germline): MNHEY, SMNVEV (reference sequence). The CDR3 protein is CASTVGPYSEQYF. Written as DNA, the CDR3 is TGTGCCAGCACCGTGGGGCCATACTCCGAGCAGTACTTC.

This clonotype was observed a few times. The chain recombines TRBV4-1 with TRBJ2-1, with D possibly matching TRBD2 (5 bases). Germline CDR1 is MGHRA and CDR2 is YSYEKL. There are 17 residues in the CDR3. With 0 bases removed from V and 0 bases from J, the gap between germline ends came to 12 bases. The CDR3 coding sequence is TGCGCCAGCAGCCAAGATTGGCCGGGGAACTCCTACAATGAGCAGTTCTTC. This gives the protein CASSQDWPGNSYNEQFF.

This clonotype was detected a few times. The chain joins TRBV4-1 to TRBJ1-6, with D possibly matching TRBD1 (6 bases). The CDR3 extends over 15 amino acids. Trimming removed 1 base from V and 9 bases from J, with 13 bases in between. The germline gives CDR1 MGHRA, CDR2 YSYEKL. CDR3: CASSQGQRGSSPLHF. The CDR3 coding sequence is TGCGCCAGCAGCCAAGGACAAAGGGGGAGTTCACCCCTCCACTTT.

The rearrangement joins TRBV9 to TRBJ2-5; 7 bases fit TRBD2. The J segment lost 3 bases and the V segment lost 4 bases, leaving 6 bases of the junction unmatched. CDR1 is SGDLS, CDR2 YYNGEE, per germline. The CDR3 spans 14 residues. As DNA, the CDR3 is TGTGCCAGCAGCCCCTTAGCGGGTGAAGAGACCCAGTACTTC. Amino acids: CASSPLAGEETQYF.

In this sample, this clonotype turned up a few times. V usage is TRBV12-3 or TRBV12-4 and J usage is TRBJ2-7; possibly TRBD1 for D (6 bases). The CDR3 spans 12 residues. V lost 4 bases, J lost 6 bases, and 10 bases lay in between. The DNA for the CDR3 is TGTGCCAGCAGTTCAGGGGCTGGCGAGCAGTACGTC. Protein product: CASSSGAGEQYV.

CDR3 amino acids: CSVEGGGGTGANVLTF. The CDR3 DNA reads TGCAGCGTTGAAGGGGGAGGGGGCACTGGGGCCAACGTCCTGACTTTC. This chain links TRBV29-1 with TRBJ2-6; D tentatively fits TRBD1 or TRBD2 (7 bases each). Germline V lookup: CDR1 SQVTM, CDR2 ANQGSEA. CDR3 length: 16 amino acids. V lost 1 base and J lost 2, with 12 bases in between. Looking up the rest from reference TRBV29-1 and TRBJ2-6 gives the full variable domain: SAVISQKPSRDICQRGTSLTIQCQVDSQVTMMFWYRQQPGQSLTLIATANQGSEATYESGFVIDKFPISRPNLTFSTLTVSNMSPEDSSIYLCSVEGGGGTGANVLTFGAGSRLTVL.

Notes on this clonotype: A read error may produce the germline difference seen at one junction end. V gene TRBV27 combines with J gene TRBJ2-1; no firm D call. CDR1 and CDR2 (germline): MNHEY, SMNVEV (reference sequence). CDR3 length equals 15 residues. CDR3 nucleotide sequence: TGTGCCAGCACTAAAGCCGGATCCTCCCACAATGAGCAGTTCTTC. Translation gives CASTKAGSSHNEQFF.

The chain has TRBV2 and TRBJ2-7; TRBD1 aligns across 9 bases. The V gene end was trimmed by 5 bases and the J gene end by 5 bases; junction bases not matched to a gene: 7. CDR3 length: 14 residues. CDR1 and CDR2 from the germline V gene are SNHLY and FYNNEI. CDR3 sequence: CASSTGGYADEQYF. The CDR3 nucleotides read TGTGCCAGCAGTACAGGGGGCTACGCTGACGAGCAGTACTTC. Full variable domain (outside the CDR3, taken from reference TRBV2 and TRBJ2-7): EPEVTQTPSHQVTQMGQEVILRCVPISNHLYFYWYRQILGQKVEFLVSFYNNEISEKSEIFDDQFSVERPDGSNFTLKIRSTKLEDSAMYFCASSTGGYADEQYFGPGTRLTVT.

Many counts were recorded for this clonotype. The V gene is TRBV20-1, the J gene TRBJ2-3; 9 positions agree with TRBD2. The germline V gene encodes CDR1 DFQATT and CDR2 SNEGSKA (reference sequence). The CDR3 length is 15 residues. The J segment lost 5 bases and the V segment lost 5 bases, leaving 11 bases of the junction unmatched. CDR3 sequence (DNA): TGCAGTGCTCGGGTGGCGGGGGGGCTTGTAGATACGCAGTATTTT. This codes for CSARVAGGLVDTQYF.

J is TRBJ2-1 and V is TRBV15; 12 nucleotides match TRBD2. Germline V gene lookup returns CDR1 LNHNV and CDR2 YYDKDF (reference sequence). Germline trimming cut 0 bases from V and 7 bases from J; bases unmatched to any gene: 10. The CDR3 is 18 amino acids. This CDR3 is CATSRERPSGGAGNEQFF. CDR3 bases: TGTGCCACCAGCAGAGAACGGCCTAGCGGGGGGGCGGGTAATGAGCAGTTCTTC. Looking up the rest from reference TRBV15 and TRBJ2-1 gives the full variable domain: DAMVIQNPRYQVTQFGKPVTLSCSQTLNHNVMYWYQQKSSQAPKLLFHYYDKDFNNEADTPDNFQSRRPNTSFCFLDIRSPGLGDTAMYLCATSRERPSGGAGNEQFFGPGTRLTVL.

The rearrangement joins TRBV5-5 to TRBJ2-5; 7 positions agree with TRBD1. CDR3 size: 17 residues. V shed 0 bases, J shed 4 bases, and the junction held 12 bases outside the gene matches. Germline V CDR1 and CDR2: SGHKS, YYEKEE (reference sequence). In DNA, the CDR3 is TGTGCCAGCAGCTTGGGGGTTAGGGGGCGCAGAGCAGAGACCCAGTACTTC. Protein sequence: CASSLGVRGRRAETQYF.

This clonotype was picked up a small number of times. J is TRBJ1-1 and V is TRBV29-1; D may be TRBD1 (5 bases). This CDR3 is 13 amino acids long. The V gene lost 1 base and the J gene lost 1 base, with 7 bases spanning the gap. Germline CDR1 is SQVTM and CDR2 is ANQGSEA. CDR3 bases: TGCAGCGTTGAAGGGAGGGGGAACACTGAAGCTTTCTTT. Protein product: CSVEGRGNTEAFF.

Only a few counts were recorded for this clonotype. J is TRBJ1-1 and V is TRBV7-8, with TRBD1 as a possible D gene (5 bases). Looked up from germline, CDR1 is SGHVS and CDR2 is FQNEAQ. The V and J ends lost 2 bases and 1 base respectively, with 20 bases between them. The CDR3 has 18 amino acids. In DNA form, the CDR3 reads TGTGCCAGCAGCTTATTTAGGGGCCTTCTCAGTTCGAACACTGAAGCTTTCTTT. Translating gives CASSLFRGLLSSNTEAFF.